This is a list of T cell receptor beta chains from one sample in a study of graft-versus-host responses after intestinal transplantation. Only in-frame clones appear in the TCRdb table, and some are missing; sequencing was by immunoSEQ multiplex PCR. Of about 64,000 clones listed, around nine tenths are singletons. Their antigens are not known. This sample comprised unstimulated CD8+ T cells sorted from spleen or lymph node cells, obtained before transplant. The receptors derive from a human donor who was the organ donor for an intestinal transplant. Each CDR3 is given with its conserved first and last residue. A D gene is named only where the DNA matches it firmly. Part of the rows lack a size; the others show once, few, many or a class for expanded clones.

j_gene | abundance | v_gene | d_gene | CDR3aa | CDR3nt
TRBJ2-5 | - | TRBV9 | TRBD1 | CASSEGAGTGETQYF | TGTGCCAGCAGCGAGGGTGCCGGGACAGGGGAGACCCAGTACTTC
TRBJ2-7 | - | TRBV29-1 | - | CSLGASDYEQYF | TGCAGCCTGGGGGCTAGTGACTACGAGCAGTACTTC
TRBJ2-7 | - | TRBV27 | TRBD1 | CASSLTGTGGGEQYF | TGTGCCAGCAGTTTAACCGGGACAGGAGGAGGGGAGCAGTACTTC
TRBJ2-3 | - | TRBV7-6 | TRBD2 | CASSSHSGSSTDTQYF | TGTGCCAGCAGCTCACATAGCGGGTCTAGCACAGATACGCAGTATTTT
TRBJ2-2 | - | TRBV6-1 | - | CASRIGADTGELFF | TGTGCCAGCAGGATAGGCGCGGACACCGGGGAGCTGTTTTTT
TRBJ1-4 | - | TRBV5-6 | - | CASSPSTATNEKLFF | TGTGCCAGCAGTCCTTCCACGGCAACTAATGAAAAACTGTTTTTT
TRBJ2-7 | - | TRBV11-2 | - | CASSLDVFSVYEQYF | TGTGCCAGCAGCTTAGATGTCTTTTCAGTCTACGAGCAGTACTTC
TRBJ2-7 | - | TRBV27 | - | CASSFSAGKSSYEQYF | TGTGCCAGCAGTTTCTCGGCGGGAAAAAGCTCCTACGAGCAGTACTTC
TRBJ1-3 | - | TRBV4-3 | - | CASSPSPSSGNTIYF | TGCGCCAGCAGCCCCTCACCTAGCTCTGGAAACACCATATATTTT
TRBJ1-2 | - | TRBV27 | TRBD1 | CASSLSPTGGSSYTF | TGTGCCAGCAGTTTGTCCCCGACAGGGGGCTCAAGCTACACCTTC
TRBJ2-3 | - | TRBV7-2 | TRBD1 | CASSLPRQGGLLADTQYF | TGTGCCAGCAGCTTACCCCGACAGGGGGGACTCTTGGCAGATACGCAGTATTTT
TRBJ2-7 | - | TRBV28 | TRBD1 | CASLRTGRMGYEQYF | TGTGCCAGCCTAAGGACAGGACGGATGGGCTACGAGCAGTACTTC
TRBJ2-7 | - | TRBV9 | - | CASSVDVALSYEQYF | TGTGCCAGCAGCGTAGATGTAGCGTTGTCCTACGAGCAGTACTTC
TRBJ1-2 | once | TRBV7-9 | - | CASSLVGRAEADGYTF | TGTGCCAGCAGCTTAGTAGGGCGGGCAGAGGCTGATGGCTACACCTTC
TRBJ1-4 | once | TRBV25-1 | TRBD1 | CASSETGGWSEKLFF | TGTGCCAGCAGTGAGACAGGGGGCTGGAGTGAAAAACTGTTTTTT
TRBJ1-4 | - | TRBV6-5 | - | CASSYWGGTTNEKLFF | TGTGCCAGCAGTTACTGGGGGGGCACAACTAATGAAAAACTGTTTTTT
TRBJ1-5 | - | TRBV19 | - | CASSIGTTYSNQPQHF | TGTGCCAGTAGTATAGGGACTACGTATAGCAATCAGCCCCAGCATTTT
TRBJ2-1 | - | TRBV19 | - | CASSKLADRYNEQFF | TGTGCCAGTAGTAAATTAGCGGACCGTTACAATGAGCAGTTCTTC
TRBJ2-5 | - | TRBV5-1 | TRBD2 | CASRYLLAGEETQYF | TGCGCCAGCAGGTACTTACTAGCGGGAGAAGAGACCCAGTACTTC
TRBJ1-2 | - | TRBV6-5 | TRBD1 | CASSYRTGEGYTF | TGTGCCAGCAGTTATCGGACAGGGGAGGGCTACACCTTC
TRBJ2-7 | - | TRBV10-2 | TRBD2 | CASSSGRSYEQYF | TGCGCCAGCTCTAGCGGGAGGTCCTACGAGCAGTACTTC
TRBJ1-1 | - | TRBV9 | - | CASSTPGDTEAFF | TGTGCCAGCAGCACCCCAGGGGACACTGAAGCTTTCTTT
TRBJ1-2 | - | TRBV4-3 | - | CASSQDRRGHKGYTF | TGCGCCAGCAGCCAAGATCGGAGGGGCCATAAAGGCTACACCTTC
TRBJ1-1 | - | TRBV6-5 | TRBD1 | CASIQQGADTEAFF | TGTGCCAGCATCCAGCAGGGGGCTGACACTGAAGCTTTCTTT
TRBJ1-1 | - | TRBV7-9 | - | CASSLVVMAGDTEAFF | TGTGCCAGCAGCTTAGTTGTTATGGCAGGGGACACTGAAGCTTTCTTT
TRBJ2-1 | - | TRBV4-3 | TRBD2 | CASSQEREHIYNEQFF | TGCGCCAGCAGCCAAGAGCGGGAGCACATCTACAATGAGCAGTTCTTC
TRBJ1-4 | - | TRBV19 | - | CASTILGLNEKLFF | TGTGCCAGTACCATCCTTGGCCTGAATGAAAAACTGTTTTTT
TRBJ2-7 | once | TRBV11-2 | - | CASSLGFGTWAEQYF | TGTGCCAGCAGCCTTGGGTTTGGGACTTGGGCCGAGCAGTACTTC
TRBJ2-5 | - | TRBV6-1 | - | CASSGKAQGTWKTQYF | TGTGCCAGCAGTGGAAAAGCACAGGGGACTTGGAAGACCCAGTACTTC
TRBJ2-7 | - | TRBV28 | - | CASSFQGQYEQYF | TGTGCCAGCAGTTTCCAGGGACAATACGAGCAGTACTTC
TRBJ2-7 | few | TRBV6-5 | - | CARQGRYEQYF | TGTGCCAGACAGGGTAGGTACGAGCAGTACTTC
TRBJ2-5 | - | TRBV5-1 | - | CASSLYGGGETQYF | TGCGCCAGCAGCTTGTATGGGGGCGGCGAGACCCAGTACTTC
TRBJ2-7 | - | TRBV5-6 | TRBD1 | CASSLGQGWGSYEQYF | TGTGCCAGCAGCTTGGGACAGGGCTGGGGATCCTACGAGCAGTACTTC
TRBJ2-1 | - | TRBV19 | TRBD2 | CASSKSASGDYNEQFF | TGTGCCAGTAGTAAGAGCGCTAGCGGAGACTACAATGAGCAGTTCTTC
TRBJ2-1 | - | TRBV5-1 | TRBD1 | CASSPDRESYNEQFF | TGCGCCAGCAGCCCGGACAGGGAATCCTACAATGAGCAGTTCTTC
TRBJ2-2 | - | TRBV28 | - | CASSYLGRVSAGELFF | TGTGCCAGCAGTTACCTTGGCAGGGTCAGTGCCGGGGAGCTGTTTTTT
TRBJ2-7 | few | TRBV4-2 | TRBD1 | CASSQGDTNRGHWEQYF | TGTGCCAGCAGCCAAGGAGACACCAACAGGGGGCATTGGGAGCAGTACTTC
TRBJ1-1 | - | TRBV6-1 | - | CASSLTDRNTEAFF | TGTGCCAGCAGTCTGACGGACAGGAACACTGAAGCTTTCTTT
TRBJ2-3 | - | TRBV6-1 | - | CASSDSLVYRVLDTQYF | TGTGCCAGCAGTGATTCTTTAGTGTACAGGGTCTTGGATACGCAGTATTTT
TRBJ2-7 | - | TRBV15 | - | CATSSTNRAGEQYF | TGTGCCACCAGCAGTACAAACAGGGCAGGCGAGCAGTACTTC
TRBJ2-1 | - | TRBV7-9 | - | CASSQGNDEQFF | TGTGCCAGCAGCCAGGGGAACGATGAGCAGTTCTTC
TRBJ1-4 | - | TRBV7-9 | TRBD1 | CASSGTGGDEKLFF | TGTGCCAGCAGCGGCACAGGGGGCGATGAAAAACTGTTTTTT
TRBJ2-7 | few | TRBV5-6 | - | CASSSPSGLREQYF | TGTGCCAGCAGCTCTCCCTCAGGGCTCCGCGAGCAGTACTTC
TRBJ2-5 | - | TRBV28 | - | CASSFVGGQETQYF | TGTGCCAGCAGTTTTGTGGGGGGCCAAGAGACCCAGTACTTC
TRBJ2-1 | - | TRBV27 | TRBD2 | CASSLATPGTSGTSSYNEQFF | TGTGCCAGCAGTTTGGCGACTCCCGGGACTAGCGGGACTAGCTCCTACAATGAGCAGTTCTTC
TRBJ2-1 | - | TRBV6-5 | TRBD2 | CASSYWRGSVYNEQFF | TGTGCCAGCAGTTACTGGCGGGGGTCGGTATACAATGAGCAGTTCTTC
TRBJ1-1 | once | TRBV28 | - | CASSPGPQANAEAFF | TGTGCCAGCAGTCCCGGCCCTCAGGCAAACGCTGAAGCTTTCTTT